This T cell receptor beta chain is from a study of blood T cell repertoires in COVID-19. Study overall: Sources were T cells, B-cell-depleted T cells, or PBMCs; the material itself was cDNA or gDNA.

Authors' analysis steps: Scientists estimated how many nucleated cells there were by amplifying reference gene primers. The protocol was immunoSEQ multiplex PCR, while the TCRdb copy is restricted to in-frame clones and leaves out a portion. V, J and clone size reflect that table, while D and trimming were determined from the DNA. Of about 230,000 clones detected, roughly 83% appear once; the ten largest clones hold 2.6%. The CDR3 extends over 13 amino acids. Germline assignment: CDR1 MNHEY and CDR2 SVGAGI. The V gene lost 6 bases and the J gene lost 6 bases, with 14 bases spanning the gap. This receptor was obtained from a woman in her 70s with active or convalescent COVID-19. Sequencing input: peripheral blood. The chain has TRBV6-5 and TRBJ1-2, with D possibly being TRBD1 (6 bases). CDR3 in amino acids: CASSPDRKDGYTF. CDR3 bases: TGTGCCAGCAGCCCGGACAGAAAAGATGGCTACACCTTC.